This T cell receptor beta chain was profiled in a study of patients with pleural tuberculosis. The germline gives CDR1 DFQATT, CDR2 SNEGSKA (reference sequence). CDR3 length equals 11 residues. The germline V and J ends were trimmed by 3 bases and 8 bases, with 10 bases remaining between them. TCRdb re-analysed the reads in MiXCR, keeping a single row per CDR3 protein. Among some 29,000 distinct CDR3 sequences listed, about 18% were seen once. By proportion, this clonotype is medium-sized. Source material: peripheral blood. The gene calls are TRBV20-1 and TRBJ1-2; D is unclear. This sequence originates from a human donor with pleural tuberculosis. The CDR3 DNA is TGCAGTGCTAGTGCTTCCTCGGGCTACACCTTC. The encoded protein is CSASASSGYTF.